This T cell receptor beta chain was profiled in a study of blood T cell repertoires in COVID-19. Trimming removed 5 bases from V and 0 bases from J; junction bases left unmatched: 8. Germline V lookup: CDR1 MNHNY, CDR2 SVGAGI (reference sequence). This CDR3 spans 18 amino acids. Original methodology: Researchers report that nucleated cell counts were estimated from reference gene primer amplification. Assay used: immunoSEQ multiplex PCR; TCRdb lists only in-frame clones, some missing. For V, J and clone size, that table is used; D and trimming come from the DNA. Seen here are 90,000 to 130,000 clones, about 90% observed once, and the top ten hold less than 2.5%.

Sequencing was performed on peripheral blood. J is TRBJ2-6 and V is TRBV6-6, with TRBD1 identical over 9 bases. The clonotype was recovered from a human donor in a cohort sampled during active COVID-19. CDR3 region: CASSPLGQGTSGANVLTF. In nucleotides, the CDR3 is TGTGCCAGCAGTCCCCTAGGACAGGGGACCTCTGGGGCCAACGTCCTGACTTTC.